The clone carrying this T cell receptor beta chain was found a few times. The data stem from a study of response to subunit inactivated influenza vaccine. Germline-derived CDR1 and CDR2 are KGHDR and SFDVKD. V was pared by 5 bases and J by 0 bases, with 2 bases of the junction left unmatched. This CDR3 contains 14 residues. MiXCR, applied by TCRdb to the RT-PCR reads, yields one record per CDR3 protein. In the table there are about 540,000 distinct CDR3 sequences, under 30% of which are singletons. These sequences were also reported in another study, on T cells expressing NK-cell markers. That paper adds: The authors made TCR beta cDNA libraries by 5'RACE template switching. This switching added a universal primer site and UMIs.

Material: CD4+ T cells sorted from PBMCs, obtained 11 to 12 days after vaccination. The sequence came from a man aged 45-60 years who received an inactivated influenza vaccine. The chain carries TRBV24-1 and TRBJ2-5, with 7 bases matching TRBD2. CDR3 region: CATSAGGYQETQYF. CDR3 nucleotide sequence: TGTGCCACCAGTGCCGGGGGGTACCAAGAGACCCAGTACTTC.